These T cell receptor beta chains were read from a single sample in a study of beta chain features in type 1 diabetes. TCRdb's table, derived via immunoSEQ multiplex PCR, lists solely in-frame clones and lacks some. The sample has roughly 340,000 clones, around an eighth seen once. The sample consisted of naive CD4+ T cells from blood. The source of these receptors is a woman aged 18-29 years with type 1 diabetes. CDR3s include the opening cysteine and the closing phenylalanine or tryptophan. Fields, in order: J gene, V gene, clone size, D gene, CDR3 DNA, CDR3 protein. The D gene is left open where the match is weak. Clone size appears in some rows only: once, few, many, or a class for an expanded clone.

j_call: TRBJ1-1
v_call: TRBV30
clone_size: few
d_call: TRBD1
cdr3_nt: TGTGCCTGGAGTTCCCCCGGGACAGCGAACACTGAAGCTTTCTTT
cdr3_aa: CAWSSPGTANTEAFF

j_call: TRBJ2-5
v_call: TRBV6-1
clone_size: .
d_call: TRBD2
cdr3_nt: TGTGCCAGCAGTGAAGGGACTAGCGGAATACAAGAGACCCAGTACTTC
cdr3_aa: CASSEGTSGIQETQYF

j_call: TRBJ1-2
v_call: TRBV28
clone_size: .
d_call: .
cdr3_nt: TGTGCCAGCAGTTTAGTGGGAGTCAAGGGCTACACCTTC
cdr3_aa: CASSLVGVKGYTF

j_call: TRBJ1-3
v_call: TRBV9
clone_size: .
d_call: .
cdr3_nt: TGTGCCAGCAGCCCCGGTTGGGGGGACGGAAACACCATATATTTT
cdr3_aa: CASSPGWGDGNTIYF

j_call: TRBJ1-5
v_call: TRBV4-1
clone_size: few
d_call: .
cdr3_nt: TGCGCCAGCAGCCAAGATCAGACGACAACCTATCAGCCCCAGCATTTT
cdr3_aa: CASSQDQTTTYQPQHF

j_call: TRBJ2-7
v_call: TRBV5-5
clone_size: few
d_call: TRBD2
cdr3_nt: TGTGCCAGCAGCAACCCGACTAGCGAATACGAGCAGTACTTC
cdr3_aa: CASSNPTSEYEQYF

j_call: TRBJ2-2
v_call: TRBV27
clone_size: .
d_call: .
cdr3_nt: TGTGCCAGCAGTTCTACCGGGGAGCTGTTTTTT
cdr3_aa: CASSSTGELFF

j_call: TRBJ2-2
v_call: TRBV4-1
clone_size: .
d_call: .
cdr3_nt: TGCGCCAGCAGCCAAGATTTCTTGGGACATACGAACACCGGGGAGCTGTTTTTT
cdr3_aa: CASSQDFLGHTNTGELFF

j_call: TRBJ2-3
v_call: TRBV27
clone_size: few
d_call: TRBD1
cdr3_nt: TGTGCCAGCACCCAGTGGGGACAGAACACAGATACGCAGTATTTT
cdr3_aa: CASTQWGQNTDTQYF

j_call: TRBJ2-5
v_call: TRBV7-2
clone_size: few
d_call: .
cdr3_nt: TGTGCCAGCAGCAGGGGGGGCTTTAACCAAGAGACCCAGTACTTC
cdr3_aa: CASSRGGFNQETQYF

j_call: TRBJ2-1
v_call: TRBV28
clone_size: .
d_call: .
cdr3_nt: TGTGCCAGCAGTCCCCCCGACAGCGCCAATGAGCAGTTCTTC
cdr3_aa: CASSPPDSANEQFF

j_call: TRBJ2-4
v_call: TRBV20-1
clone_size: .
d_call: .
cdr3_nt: TGCAGTGCCCGCCGGGACTCCGCCCAGTACTTC
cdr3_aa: CSARRDSAQYF

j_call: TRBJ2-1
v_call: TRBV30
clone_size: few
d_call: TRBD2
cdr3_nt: TGTGCCTGGAGAAGCGGGAGGGCTTACAATGAGCAGTTCTTC
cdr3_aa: CAWRSGRAYNEQFF

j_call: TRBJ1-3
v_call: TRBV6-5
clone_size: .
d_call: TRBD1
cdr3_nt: TGTGCCAGCAGTCGGGACAGCTCTGGAAACACCATATATTTT
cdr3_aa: CASSRDSSGNTIYF

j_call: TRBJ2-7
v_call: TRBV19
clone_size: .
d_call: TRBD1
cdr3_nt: TGTGCCAGTAGCACCTCGGACAGGGAAGTGTACGAGCAGTACTTC
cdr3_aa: CASSTSDREVYEQYF

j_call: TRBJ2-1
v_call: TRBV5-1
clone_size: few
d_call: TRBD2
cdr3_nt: TGCGCCAGCAGCTTGGGGAGTAGCGGGAGCGGGGATGAGCAGTTCTTC
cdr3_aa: CASSLGSSGSGDEQFF

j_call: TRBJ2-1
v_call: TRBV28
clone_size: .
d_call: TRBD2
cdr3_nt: TGTGCCAGCAGTCCCAGACTAGCGGGAGCTGGGTTCTTC
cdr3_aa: CASSPRLAGAGFF

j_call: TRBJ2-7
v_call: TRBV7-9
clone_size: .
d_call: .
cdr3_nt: TGTGCCAGCAGCCAGAACCTACAGGCGGACGAGCAGTACTTC
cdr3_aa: CASSQNLQADEQYF

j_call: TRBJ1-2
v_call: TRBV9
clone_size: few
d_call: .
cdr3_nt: TGTGCCAGCAGGGACAGATGGAACTATGGCTACACCTTC
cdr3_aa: CASRDRWNYGYTF

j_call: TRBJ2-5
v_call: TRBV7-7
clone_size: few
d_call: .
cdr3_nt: TGTGCCAGCAGCCGACACGAGACCCTCCAAGAGACCCAGTACTTC
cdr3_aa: CASSRHETLQETQYF

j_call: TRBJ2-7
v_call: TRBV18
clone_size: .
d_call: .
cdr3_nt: TGTGCCAGCTCCCCTCCTGGACTGTCCACCTACGAGCAGTACTTC
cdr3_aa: CASSPPGLSTYEQYF

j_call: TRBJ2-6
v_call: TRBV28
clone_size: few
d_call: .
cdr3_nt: TGTGCCACAGGATTCTCTGGGGCCAACGTCCTGACTTTC
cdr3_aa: CATGFSGANVLTF

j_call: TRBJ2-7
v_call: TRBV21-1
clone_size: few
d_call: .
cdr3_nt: TGTGCCAGCAGCAAAGCGCGGGACAGGGCTTTATACGAGCAGTACTTC
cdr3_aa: CASSKARDRALYEQYF

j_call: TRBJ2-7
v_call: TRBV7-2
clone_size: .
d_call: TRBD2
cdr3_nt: TGTGCCAGCAGCCGAACCGGGGGGAGCAACGAGCAGTACTTC
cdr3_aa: CASSRTGGSNEQYF

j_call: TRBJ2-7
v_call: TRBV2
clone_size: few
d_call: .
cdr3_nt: TGTGCCAGTACGGTCGGTGGGGCTAGGGGCTACGAGCAGTACTTC
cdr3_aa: CASTVGGARGYEQYF

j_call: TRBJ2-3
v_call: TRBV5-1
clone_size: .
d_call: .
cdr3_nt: TGCGCCAGCAGCTTGCCAGGGCGACGCACAGATACGCAGTATTTT
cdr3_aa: CASSLPGRRTDTQYF

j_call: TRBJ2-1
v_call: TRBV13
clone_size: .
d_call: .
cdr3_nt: TGTGCCAGCAGCTTACGGCAGGTTCTTAATGAGCAGTTCTTC
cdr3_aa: CASSLRQVLNEQFF

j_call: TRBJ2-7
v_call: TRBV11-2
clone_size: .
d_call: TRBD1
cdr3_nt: TGTGCCAGCAGCACCCACAGGGGGCCCTACGAGCAGTACTTC
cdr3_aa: CASSTHRGPYEQYF

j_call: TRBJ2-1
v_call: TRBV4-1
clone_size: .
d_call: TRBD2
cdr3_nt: TGCGCCAGCAGCCAAGTTTCAGCGGGAGTGGCCTACAATGAGCAGTTCTTC
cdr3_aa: CASSQVSAGVAYNEQFF

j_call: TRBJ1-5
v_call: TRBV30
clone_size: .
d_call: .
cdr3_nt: TGTGCCTGGAGTGTCCGGGGGAATCAGCCCCAGCATTTT
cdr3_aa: CAWSVRGNQPQHF

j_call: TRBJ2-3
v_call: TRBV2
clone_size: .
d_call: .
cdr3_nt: TGTGCCAGCAGTGAACAGGGAGGCGGAACAGATACGCAGTATTTT
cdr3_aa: CASSEQGGGTDTQYF

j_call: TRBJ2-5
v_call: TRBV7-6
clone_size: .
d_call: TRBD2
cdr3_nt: TGTGCCAGCAGCTTACTGACAATGTCAGCGGGAGGGCCTGAGACCCAGTACTTC
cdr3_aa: CASSLLTMSAGGPETQYF

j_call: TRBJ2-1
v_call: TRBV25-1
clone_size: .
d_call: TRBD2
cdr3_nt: TGTGCCAGCGAACCTAGCGGGAGGGCCCGGCGCTCCTACAATGAGCAGTTCTTC
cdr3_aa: CASEPSGRARRSYNEQFF

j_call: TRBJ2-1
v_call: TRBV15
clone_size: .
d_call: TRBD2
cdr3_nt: TGTGCCACCAGCTCCCTCAGGACTAGCGGGAGCAATGAGCAGTTCTTC
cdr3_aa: CATSSLRTSGSNEQFF

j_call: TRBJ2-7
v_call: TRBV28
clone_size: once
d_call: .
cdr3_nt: TGTGCCAGCACCCCTCCCTCCCCCTACGAGCAGTACTTC
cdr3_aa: CASTPPSPYEQYF

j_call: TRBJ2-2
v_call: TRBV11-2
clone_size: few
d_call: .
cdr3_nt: TGTGCCAGCAGCCGACCTACTAGCCCTAGCACCGGGGAGCTGTTTTTT
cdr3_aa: CASSRPTSPSTGELFF

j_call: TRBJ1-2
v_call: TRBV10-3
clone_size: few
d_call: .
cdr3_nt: TGTGCCTCGCAAACGGTCGACTATGGCTACACCTTC
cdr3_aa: CASQTVDYGYTF

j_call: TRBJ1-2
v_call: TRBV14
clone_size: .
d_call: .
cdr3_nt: TGTGCCAGCAGCCCCGGGAACTATGGCTACACCTTC
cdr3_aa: CASSPGNYGYTF

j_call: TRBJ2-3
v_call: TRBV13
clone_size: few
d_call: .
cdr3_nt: TGTGCCAGCAGCCTCAGGGGAGCAGATACGCAGTATTTT
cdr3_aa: CASSLRGADTQYF

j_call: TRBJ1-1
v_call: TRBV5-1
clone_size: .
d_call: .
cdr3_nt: TGCGCCAGCAGCATACCACAGGGAGCGAACACTGAAGCTTTCTTT
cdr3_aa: CASSIPQGANTEAFF

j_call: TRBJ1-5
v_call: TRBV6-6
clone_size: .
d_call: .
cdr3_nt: TGTGCCAGCAGTTACGAGGAGGCTCAGCCCCAGCATTTT
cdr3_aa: CASSYEEAQPQHF

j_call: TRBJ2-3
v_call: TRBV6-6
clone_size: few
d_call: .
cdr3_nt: TGTGCCAGCAGTTACCTGGGGGCCCAGACAGATACGCAGTATTTT
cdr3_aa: CASSYLGAQTDTQYF

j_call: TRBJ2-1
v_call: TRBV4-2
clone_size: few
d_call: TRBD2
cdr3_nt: TGTGCCAGCAGCCAAGAGGGCGGGAGGGCATACAATGAGCAGTTCTTC
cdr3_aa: CASSQEGGRAYNEQFF

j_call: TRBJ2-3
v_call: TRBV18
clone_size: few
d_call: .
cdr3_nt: TGTGCCAGCAAACCGCTAAGCACAGATACGCAGTATTTT
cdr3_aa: CASKPLSTDTQYF

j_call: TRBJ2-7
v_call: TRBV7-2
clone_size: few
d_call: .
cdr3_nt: TGTGCCAGCAGCCCCCGTGGGGGCGGTAGCTCCTACGAGCAGTACTTC
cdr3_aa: CASSPRGGGSSYEQYF